This TCR beta chain was captured by sequencing in a study of identical twins. The CDR3 runs to 14 residues. The germline CDR1 and CDR2 sequences are SGHRS and YFSETQ. Trimming shortened V by 4 bases and J by 6 bases, and 15 bases separated the two germline ends. TCRdb reprocessed the 5' RACE reads with MiXCR, giving one entry per CDR3 protein. The profile shows about 810,000 distinct CDR3 sequences, roughly an eighth of them singletons. This clonotype has at least ten counts. The sample was also linked to a second study, of yellow fever vaccine responses in identical twins.

Sequenced sample: PBMCs. This chain joins TRBV5-1 and TRBJ2-3; a weak D match, TRBD2 (5 bases). The receptor was derived from a woman younger than 30 in good health. In DNA form, the CDR3 reads TGCGCCAGCAGCCTTTTGGGAGAAGGGGATACGCAGTATTTT. This codes for CASSLLGEGDTQYF.